Sequencing of this T cell receptor beta chain was carried out in a study of early T cells in non-severe SARS-CoV-2 infection. Study details: It was bulk RNA from unsorted whole blood that was sequenced, and the chains were unpaired. Whole-study results and caveats: There was a bias toward anti-spike CD8 responses in VDJdb matching, which missed private and CD4 specificities.

There are a few counts of this clonotype. What it binds is not known. The CDR3 is made up of 14 amino acids. Trimming left V 2 bases short and J 6 bases short, with 11 bases between. Germline lookup yields CDR1 SGHRS and CDR2 YFSETQ. Molecules of cDNA were individually given unique molecular identifiers that were attached to them. TCRdb passed the 5' RACE reads through MiXCR, listing each CDR3 protein once. The sample yields about 110,000 distinct CDR3 sequences, 9.5% to 13% seen once. Sequencing was carried out using whole blood. The rearrangement uses TRBV5-1 and TRBJ2-2, with TRBD1 as a possible D gene (6 bases). The clonotype originates from an adult who was a healthcare worker with PCR-confirmed SARS-CoV-2 infection or an uninfected control (not recorded which). The CDR3 reads CASSFQPGAGELFF. Written as DNA, the CDR3 is TGCGCCAGCAGCTTCCAACCAGGGGCCGGGGAGCTGTTTTTT.